This TCR beta chain was observed in a study of T cell repertoires in cytomegalovirus infection. MiXCR, applied by TCRdb to the reads, yields one record per CDR3 protein. The sample comprises 900,000 to 950,000 distinct CDR3 sequences, 30% to 40% of which are singletons, and over 12% rests with the top ten. Germline values: CDR1 SGHTA, CDR2 FQGNSA. The trim removed 4 bases at V and 3 bases at J, leaving 13 bases unmatched. This CDR3 contains 17 residues. The sample holds many counts of this clonotype. No antigen is known for it. The source is a human donor in good health (CMV status not recorded). Some clones in this sample may be carry-over from other donors' samples. The V call is TRBV7-2, the J call TRBJ2-3, with TRBD2 matching 7 bases. Sequenced here: cultured CD8+ T cells from PBMCs, sampled from culture after CMV antigen stimulation. Here the CDR3 reads CASSSISGLDGTDTQYF. The CDR3 coding sequence is TGTGCCAGCAGCTCGATTTCAGGACTAGATGGGACAGATACGCAGTATTTT. The full variable domain, with the rest looked up from reference TRBV7-2 and TRBJ2-3, is GAGVSQSPSNKVTEKGKDVELRCDPISGHTALYWYRQSLGQGLEFLIYFQGNSAPDKSGLPSDRFSAERTGGSVSTLTIQRTQQEDSAVYLCASSSISGLDGTDTQYFGPGTRLTVL.